This record concerns one T cell receptor (beta chain) sequence. Germline V gives CDR1 ENHRY, CDR2 SYGVKD. Trimming removed 3 bases from V and 2 bases from J, with 7 bases in between. The CDR3 covers 13 residues. This record belongs to a study of spatial heterogeneity in lung cancer. Overall study context: When available, follow-up PBMC samples taken a median of roughly 26 months after resection were sequenced. Mean representation of each unique TCR and UMI combination in the raw reads exceeded 9.5 occurrences.

Noted time point: blood at routine non-recurrence follow-up after resection. Sequencing covered unsorted whole RNA taken from tumor, nontumor lung or frozen PBMC. The study tagged each TCR cDNA molecule with a unique molecular identifier. TCRdb reprocessed the 5' RACE reads via MiXCR and lists one record per CDR3 protein. The table records approximately 100,000 distinct CDR3 sequences, 15% to 20% of them present only once. This sequence originates from a male donor with early-stage non-small cell lung cancer. The input for sequencing was PBMCs, taken at follow-up. V is TRBV10-3 and J is TRBJ2-5, with D tentatively TRBD1 (5 bases). The CDR3: CAISDAGQETQYF. CDR3 coding DNA: TGTGCCATCAGTGATGCAGGGCAAGAGACCCAGTACTTC.